Shown below are 5 T cell receptor beta chains from a single sample sequenced in a study of blood T cell repertoires in COVID-19. Assay used: immunoSEQ multiplex PCR; TCRdb lists only in-frame clones, some missing. Of about 240,000 clones listed, around 90% are singletons. Material for sequencing was peripheral blood. Receptors originate from a man between 60 and 75 years old who had recovered from COVID-19.

The chain joins TRBV25-1 to TRBJ1-1; maybe TRBD1 (6 bases). The length of the CDR3 is 14 residues. Germline V lookup: CDR1 MGHDK, CDR2 SYGVNS. Trimming shortened V by 0 bases and J by 2 bases, and 7 bases separated the two germline ends. The CDR3 here is CASSEYRGNTEAFF. CDR3 sequence (DNA): TGTGCCAGCAGTGAATACAGGGGAAACACTGAAGCTTTCTTT. Looking up the rest from reference TRBV25-1 and TRBJ1-1 gives the full variable domain: EADIYQTPRYLVIGTGKKITLECSQTMGHDKMYWYQQDPGMELHLIHYSYGVNSTEKGDLSSESTVSRIRTEHFPLTLESARPSHTSQYLCASSEYRGNTEAFFGQGTRLTVV.

J is TRBJ1-5 and V is TRBV4-2; D call uncertain. The CDR3 runs 15 residues. CDR1 is LGHNA and CDR2 is YNFKEQ in the germline V gene. Trimming removed 1 base at V and 2 bases at J, with 9 bases between. The CDR3 nucleotides read TGTGCCAGCAGCCAAGGATTTCCGGGCAATCAGCCCCAGCATTTT. Translation: CASSQGFPGNQPQHF.

Details on this clone: Different DNA sequences within this sample yield the same CDR3. V gene TRBV7-8 combines with J gene TRBJ2-7; 9 nucleotides agree with TRBD1. Unmatched junction bases numbered 0, after V lost 1 base and J lost 2 bases. In germline, CDR1 is SGHVS, CDR2 FQNEAQ. The CDR3 is made up of 14 amino acids. The CDR3 coding sequence is TGTGCCAGCAGCTTAGGACAGGGGGCCTACGAGCAGTACGTC. Residues: CASSLGQGAYEQYV.

J is TRBJ1-4 and V is TRBV27; D unresolved. V was clipped by 5 bases and J by 4 bases, with 11 bases between them. The CDR3 has 14 residues. CDR1 and CDR2 (germline): MNHEY, SMNVEV (reference sequence). CDR3 protein: CASSPGEGNEKLFF. CDR3 bases: TGTGCCAGCAGTCCTGGGGAGGGTAATGAAAAACTGTTTTTT.

The chain uses TRBV28 and TRBJ2-2, with a weak D call TRBD1 (6 bases). Germline lookup yields CDR1 MDHEN and CDR2 SYDVKM. V was shortened by 3 bases and J by 4 bases, with 9 bases between the two germline ends. The CDR3 length is 14 residues. As DNA, the CDR3 is TGTGCCAGCAGTTTGGGACAACTCACCGGGGAGCTGTTTTTT. Translated, it gives CASSLGQLTGELFF.